The 7 T cell receptor beta chains below come from one sample, sequenced in a study of tumor-infiltrating lymphocytes in localized non-small cell lung cancer. TCRdb's copy holds only in-frame clones and misses some; the assay was immunoSEQ multiplex PCR. The sample comprises around 10,000 clones, about three quarters of which are singletons, and about 15% rests with the top ten. The specimen sequenced was lung tumor tissue. Receptor source: a human donor with non-small cell lung cancer.

This clone appeared once. The CDR3 DNA follows: TGTGCCAGTAGCAGGCAGGCAGGGGGGAATCAGCCCCAGCATTTT. Translation: CASSRQAGGNQPQHF. The chain carries TRBV19 and TRBJ1-5; 7 bases agree with TRBD1. Germline V gives CDR1 LNHDA, CDR2 SQIVND (reference sequence). Trimming took 6 bases from V and 4 from J; bases not matched to a gene: 9. The CDR3 spans 15 residues.

This chain connects TRBV29-1 to TRBJ1-4; 10 nucleotides match TRBD1. CDR1 SQVTM and CDR2 ANQGSEA come from the germline V gene. The CDR3 length is 14 residues. With V trimmed by 6 bases and J by 1 base, 2 bases remained unmatched. CDR3 sequence (DNA): TGCAGCGTCGGGACAGGGGAAACTAATGAAAAACTGTTTTTT. It yields the protein CSVGTGETNEKLFF.

This clone was seen a few times. This chain connects TRBV19 to TRBJ1-1; D is uncertain. The germline CDR1 and CDR2 sequences are LNHDA and SQIVND (reference sequence). The ends were cut back, 5 bases at V and 1 base at J, with 20 bases in the middle. The CDR3 is 17 residues long. The CDR3 sequence: CASSSGLPGRANTEAFF. DNA for the CDR3: TGTGCCAGTAGTTCAGGACTCCCCGGTAGGGCGAACACTGAAGCTTTCTTT. The whole variable domain, filled in from reference TRBV19 and TRBJ1-1, reads DGGITQSPKYLFRKEGQNVTLSCEQNLNHDAMYWYRQDPGQGLRLIYYSQIVNDFQKGDIAEGYSVSREKKESFPLTVTSAQKNPTAFYLCASSSGLPGRANTEAFFGQGTRLTVV.

This chain joins TRBV6-5 and TRBJ1-4, with TRBD1 matching 9 bases. This CDR3 has 15 residues. Per germline, CDR1 MNHEY and CDR2 SVGAGI. V shed 6 bases and J 6 bases; nucleotides not matched to a gene: 8. The CDR3 reads CASRSQGAGDEKLFF. DNA for the CDR3: TGTGCCAGCAGATCACAGGGGGCAGGTGATGAAAAACTGTTTTTT.

This clone is medium-sized in the sample. The chain employs TRBV15 and TRBJ1-2; D gene unclear. V was shortened by 8 bases and J by 2 bases, with 18 bases between the two germline ends. The germline V gene encodes CDR1 LNHNV and CDR2 YYDKDF (reference sequence). This CDR3 has 15 amino acids. In DNA form, the CDR3 reads TGTGCCACCGCCGACCTGGCGGCTGGGAACTATGGCTACACCTTC. Translating gives CATADLAAGNYGYTF.

The gene calls are TRBV5-1 and TRBJ2-7; 9 nucleotides line up with TRBD2. Germline V gives CDR1 SGHRS, CDR2 YFSETQ. There are 14 residues in the CDR3. Trimming removed 4 bases from V and 2 bases from J; junction bases left unmatched: 4. In DNA form, the CDR3 reads TGCGCCAGCAGCACGACTAGCGGAACCTACGAGCAGTACTTC. It translates to CASSTTSGTYEQYF.

The gene calls are TRBV5-4 and TRBJ2-5; 8 bases align to TRBD2. CDR1 is SGHNT, CDR2 YYREEE, per germline (reference sequence). The CDR3 runs 14 residues. V shed 4 bases and J 1 base; nucleotides not matched to a gene: 3. The CDR3 sequence is CASSRGGAQETQYF. CDR3 DNA sequence: TGTGCCAGCAGCCGGGGGGGGGCCCAAGAGACCCAGTACTTC.